This passage covers 2 T cell receptor beta chains from one sample sequenced in a study of breast tumors, draining lymph nodes, adjacent tissues (dated by TCRdb to the mid-2010s). The lymph node samples were taken from the axillary draining lymph nodes of breast cancer patients. Libraries came from multiplex PCR. Sequencing instrument: Illumina HiSeq 2000. The public reads were reanalyzed by TCRdb: fastp trimming at Q25, MiXCR alignment, in-frame beta chains only. One record per CDR3 amino acid sequence lists the most common genes and DNA. This sample has about 110,000 distinct CDR3 sequences in its table, and 30% of those were observed once. Jointly, the top ten make up 5.5% to 6% of the sample. Sample: axillary lymph node tissue. Receptor source: a female donor with breast cancer. Some clones in this sample may be carry-over from other donors' samples.

For this clonotype: The junction departs from the called germline gene at one end, perhaps through a read error. This chain uses TRBV12-3 or TRBV12-4 with TRBJ2-2; D remains ambiguous. The length of the CDR3 is 14 residues. CDR3 loop: CATSDFRTNGELFF. The CDR3 nucleotides read TGTGCCACCAGTGATTTCCGAACTAATGGGGAGCTGTTTTTT.

V gene TRBV5-1 combines with J gene TRBJ2-7; tentatively, D is TRBD2 (6 bases). Trimming left V 5 bases short and J 3 bases short, with 24 bases between. CDR1 SGHRS and CDR2 YFSETQ come from the germline V gene. The CDR3 sequence is 17 residues long. The CDR3 DNA reads as TGCGCCAGCAGACGCGGAGGAGGGATACCCACCTTCTACGAGCAGTACTTC. Protein product: CASRRGGGIPTFYEQYF.